Presented here are 27 T cell receptor beta chains from one specimen sequenced in a study of tumor and adjacent non-tumor tissue in lung cancer. Three rounds of nested PCR, following a modified ARM-PCR protocol, produced the TCRbeta library. One entry per CDR3 protein, called by TCRdb with MiXCR from the multiplex PCR reads. The sample records some 90,000 distinct CDR3 sequences, around two thirds being singletons. No cell sorting was done before RNA was extracted from the tissue. The sequencing sample was made of lung tumor tissue. The source of these receptors is a man aged 65-85 years with non-small cell lung cancer.

The chain combines TRBV5-5 with TRBJ2-3; D possibly matches TRBD1 or TRBD2 (5 bases each). Germline loops: CDR1 SGHKS, CDR2 YYEKEE (reference sequence). The V end lost 3 bases, the J end lost 6 bases, and 14 bases lay between the germline ends. The CDR3 totals 14 residues. The chain's CDR3 is CASSYGADADTQYF. The CDR3 nucleotides are TGTGCCAGCAGCTACGGGGCAGACGCGGATACGCAGTATTTT.

Notes on this clonotype: At one end, the junction sequence differs from germline, possibly due to a read error. This sequence joins TRBV11-2 and TRBJ2-6, with D possibly matching TRBD1 (7 bases). The CDR3 consists of 19 residues. From germline, CDR1 is SGHAT and CDR2 FQNNGV. CDR3: CAGSSPRGGGGSGASVLTF. CDR3 in DNA: TGTGCCGGCAGCTCCCCGAGGGGAGGAGGGGGCTCTGGGGCCAGCGTCCTGACTTTC. The variable domain in full, with the rest retrieved from reference TRBV11-2 and TRBJ2-6, is EAGVAQSPRYKIIEKRQSVAFWCNPISGHATLYWYQQILGQGPKLLIQFQNNGVVDDSQLPKDRFSAERLKGVDSTLKIQPAKLEDSAVYLCAGSSPRGGGGSGASVLTFGAGSRLTVL.

With regard to this clonotype: With a much larger clone just one base away, this may be a read error. V usage is TRBV20-1 and J usage is TRBJ2-5; D might be TRBD2 (7 bases). From germline, CDR1 is DFQATT and CDR2 SNEGSKA (reference sequence). The CDR3 has 17 residues. The DNA for the CDR3 is TGCAATGCCACTATATTATCCGGGGGGCATCTCTCGGAGACCCAGTACTTC. This gives the protein CNATILSGGHLSETQYF.

This clonotype was observed at least ten times. This CDR3 is CASSFVQSGSYEQYF. The CDR3 DNA sequence: TGTGCCAGCAGTTTCGTTCAGTCGGGCTCCTACGAGCAGTACTTC. The chain recombines TRBV5-6 with TRBJ2-7; D unresolved. This CDR3 comprises 15 residues. With 5 bases removed from V and 0 bases from J, the gap between germline ends came to 15 bases. Germline-derived CDR1 and CDR2 are SGHDT and YYEEEE. The full variable domain, its missing parts supplied by reference TRBV5-6 and TRBJ2-7, is DAGVTQSPTHLIKTRGQQVTLRCSPKSGHDTVSWYQQALGQGPQFIFQYYEEEERQRGNFPDRFSGHQFPNYSSELNVNALLLGDSALYLCASSFVQSGSYEQYFGPGTRLTVT.

About this clonotype itself: Being one base from a much bigger clone, this may be a read error. The J gene is TRBJ2-2, the V gene TRBV5-1, with D maybe TRBD1 (6 bases). CDR1 is SGHRS, CDR2 YFSETQ, per germline. The CDR3 runs 16 residues. The CDR3 here is CASSQVAGENAGELFF. Written as DNA, the CDR3 is TGCGCCAGCAGCCAGGTGGCAGGGGAGAACGCCGGGGAGCTGTTTTTT.

Of note for this clonotype: The final CDR3 position lacks the conserved phenylalanine or tryptophan, pointing to a likely read error. The chain recombines TRBV12-3 or TRBV12-4 with TRBJ1-5; D possibly corresponds to TRBD1 (5 bases). The CDR3 contains 12 residues. The chain's CDR3 is CVSRQSNQSQHI. The CDR3 DNA sequence: TGTGTCAGCCGACAGAGTAATCAGTCCCAGCATATT.

DNA of the CDR3: TGTGCCAGTAGCCCTGGACCAGGGGGGCCCTTGAGCACAGATACGCAGTATTTT. Translating gives CASSPGPGGPLSTDTQYF. The rearrangement joins TRBV11-2 to TRBJ2-3, with a tentative D call TRBD1 (7 bases). The CDR3 extends over 18 amino acids. CDR1 is SGHAT, CDR2 FQNNGV, per germline. Deletions cut 9 bases from V and 0 bases from J, with 25 bases between.

This clonotype was counted only a few times. A much larger clone lies one base from this, so it may be a read error. This chain uses TRBV7-8 with TRBJ2-7, with D hard to call. CDR3 length: 15 residues. Germline CDR1 and CDR2: SGHVS and FQNEAQ. The V and J ends lost 5 bases and 4 bases respectively, with 18 bases between them. The CDR3 coding sequence is TGTGCCAGCAGCCGCACTTGCACGTCCGGTTACGAGCAGTACTTC. Translation gives CASSRTCTSGYEQYF.

On this clonotype: This is likely a read error, given that the CDR3 carries no conserved phenylalanine or tryptophan at its end. The CDR3 loop is CASRQRDSCEQYL. CDR3 nucleotides: TGTGCCAGCAGGCAACGGGATAGCTGCGAGCAGTACCTC. This chain joins TRBV6-5 and TRBJ2-7; D may be TRBD2 (5 bases). Trimming took off 6 bases at V and 6 bases at J, with 15 bases between the two ends. Germline assignment: CDR1 MNHEY and CDR2 SVGAGI. The CDR3 runs to 13 residues.

Concerning this clonotype itself: A read error may explain this, as a much larger clone is one base away. The missing conserved phenylalanine or tryptophan at the end of this CDR3 makes a read error likely. The genes are TRBV10-2 and TRBJ2-1; D call uncertain. This CDR3 spans 11 amino acids. The germline CDR1 and CDR2 sequences are WSHSY and SAAADI. V was trimmed by 4 bases and J by 6 bases, leaving 4 bases between them. CDR3 sequence: CASSGLNEQFS. The CDR3 bases are TGCGCCAGCAGTGGACTCAATGAGCAGTTCTCC.

In regard to this clonotype: The CDR3 ends on some other residue instead of the conserved phenylalanine or tryptophan, so this is likely a read error. The chain links TRBV29-1 to TRBJ2-7, with D possibly called TRBD1 or TRBD2 (5 bases each). This CDR3 has 13 residues. CDR1 SQVTM and CDR2 ANQGSEA come from the germline V gene. V shed 6 bases and J shed 0 bases, with 12 bases lying between them. This CDR3 is CSVERDGSYEQYI. The DNA for the CDR3 is TGCAGCGTAGAAAGGGACGGCTCCTACGAGCAGTACATC.

This clonotype was seen ten or more times. The chain employs TRBV30 and TRBJ1-2; 10 nucleotides line up with TRBD1. The J segment lost 8 bases and the V segment lost 4 bases, leaving 7 bases of the junction unmatched. The germline V gene has CDR1 GTSNPN and CDR2 SVGIG (reference sequence). The CDR3 runs 13 residues. The CDR3, as DNA: TGTGCCTGGAAGGGACAGGGGCAGGGGGGCTACACCTTC. It encodes CAWKGQGQGGYTF.

To note about this clonotype: A read error may account for a junction end that differs from germline. This chain links TRBV11-2 with TRBJ2-7; 11 nucleotides match TRBD1. The germline CDR1 and CDR2 sequences are SGHAT and FQNNGV. There are 14 residues in the CDR3. Here the CDR3 reads CASGLRDRGDEQYF. The CDR3 coding sequence is TGTGCCAGCGGCTTGCGGGACAGGGGGGACGAGCAGTACTTC.

On this clonotype: A much larger clone lies one base from this, so it may be a read error. The rearrangement links TRBV24-1 to TRBJ2-5; D perhaps matches TRBD2 (5 bases). Trimming took 4 bases from V and 5 from J, leaving 16 bases between them. CDR3 length: 15 amino acids. CDR1 and CDR2 (germline): KGHDR, SFDVKD. The CDR3 nucleotides read TGTGCCACCAGTGACCCTACAGCGCCGGGGGAGACCCAGTACTTC. Protein sequence: CATSDPTAPGETQYF.

The chain recombines TRBV11-1 with TRBJ2-7; possible D gene TRBD1, 6 bases. The germline V gene encodes CDR1 SGHAT and CDR2 FQDESV (reference sequence). The CDR3 has 15 residues. The germline V and J ends were trimmed by 6 bases and 0 bases, with 15 bases remaining between them. CDR3 sequence: CASSFRQENSYEQYF. The CDR3 region has the DNA TGTGCCAGCAGTTTCCGACAGGAGAACTCCTACGAGCAGTACTTC. Based on the CDR3 plus reference TRBV11-1 and TRBJ2-7, the full variable domain is EAEVAQSPRYKITEKSQAVAFWCDPISGHATLYWYRQILGQGPELLVQFQDESVVDDSQLPKDRFSAERLKGVDSTLKIQPAELGDSAMYLCASSFRQENSYEQYFGPGTRLTVT.

A remark on this clonotype: Mismatch with germline at one junction end may stem from a read error. The V call is TRBV7-9, the J call TRBJ2-7; D is perhaps TRBD2 (6 bases). The germline V gene has CDR1 SEHNR and CDR2 FQNEAQ (reference sequence). The CDR3 totals 12 residues. CDR3 sequence: CASSRPWEEQYF. The CDR3 region has the DNA TGTGCCAGCAGCAGACCCTGGGAGGAGCAGTACTTT.

As to this clonotype: A much more abundant neighbour one base away suggests this may be a read error. The rearrangement links TRBV6-1 to TRBJ1-5; weak D call: TRBD1 (5 bases). V lost 5 bases to trimming and J lost 3 bases, with 11 bases between them. The CDR3 has 14 amino acids. Germline loops: CDR1 MNHNS, CDR2 SASEGT. The CDR3 DNA follows: TGTGCCAGCAGTAACCGGGACTCCAATCAGCCCCAGCATTTT. Translated: CASSNRDSNQPQHF.

About this clonotype itself: A junction end diverges from the germline sequence, so it may reflect a read error. The rearrangement uses TRBV6-5 and TRBJ2-1; D possibly matches TRBD1 or TRBD2 (6 bases each). CDR3 size: 14 residues. Germline V CDR1 and CDR2: MNHEY, SVGAGI. The CDR3 DNA is TGCGCCAGCCGACATTGGGGGGCCTACAATAAGCAGTTCTTC. It codes for CASRHWGAYNKQFF.

This clonotype was counted only a few times. This may be a read error, as it is one base from a much larger clone. The chain has TRBV5-5 and TRBJ2-7, with 8 bases identical to TRBD1. CDR3 size: 15 residues. From germline, CDR1 is SGHKS and CDR2 YYEKEE (reference sequence). V shed 4 bases, J shed 6 bases, and the junction held 12 bases outside the gene matches. Here the CDR3 reads CASSLFGTGTLEQYF. Here the CDR3 DNA reads TGTGCCAGCAGCCTTTTCGGGACAGGCACCCTCGAGCAGTACTTC. The variable domain in full, with the rest retrieved from reference TRBV5-5 and TRBJ2-7, is DAGVTQSPTHLIKTRGQQVTLRCSPISGHKSVSWYQQVLGQGPQFIFQYYEKEERGRGNFPDRFSARQFPNYSSELNVNALLLGDSALYLCASSLFGTGTLEQYFGPGTRLTVT.

Regarding this clonotype: Being one base from a much bigger clone, this may be a read error. The rearrangement links TRBV12-3 or TRBV12-4 to TRBJ1-1, with no clear D. This CDR3 comprises 15 residues. The DNA for the CDR3 is TGTGCCAGCAGGCCCCTCAGCTCGGTGAACACTGATGCTTTCTTT. Protein: CASRPLSSVNTDAFF.

A remark on this clonotype: The CDR3 does not close with the conserved phenylalanine or tryptophan, likely indicating a read error. The J gene is TRBJ2-3, the V gene TRBV10-1; the D is unclear. The CDR3 is 12 amino acids. Trimming removed 6 bases from V and 6 bases from J, with 10 bases in between. The germline gives CDR1 WNHNN, CDR2 SYGVQD (reference sequence). The CDR3 is CASSVGSDTQYL. CDR3 DNA sequence: TGCGCCAGCAGCGTCGGATCTGATACGCAGTATCTT.

This clonotype was counted ten times or more. The J gene is TRBJ2-3, the V gene TRBV4-1; D remains ambiguous. Trimming removed 4 bases from V and 2 bases from J, with 10 bases in between. This CDR3 is 14 amino acids long. The germline V gene encodes CDR1 MGHRA and CDR2 YSYEKL. In nucleotides, the CDR3 is TGCGCCAGCAGCCCCGGGCTGCTCACAGATACGCAGTATTTT. Protein: CASSPGLLTDTQYF.

Comment on this clonotype: A read error may account for a junction end that differs from germline. The chain joins TRBV4-2 to TRBJ1-5, with a tentative D call TRBD1 (6 bases). CDR1 and CDR2 (germline): LGHNA, YNFKEQ. This CDR3 has 18 residues. CDR3 DNA sequence: TGTGTCAGCAGCCCAGGGAGGATGCAGGGGATTAGCAATCAGCCCCAGCATTTT. Translating gives CVSSPGRMQGISNQPQHF.

With regard to this clonotype: A much larger clonotype is one base distant, so this may be a read error. The J gene is TRBJ1-1, the V gene TRBV20-1; D not resolved. The CDR3 has 13 residues. Germline V gives CDR1 DFQATT, CDR2 SNEGSKA (reference sequence). Trimming removed 1 base from V and 3 bases from J, with 9 bases in between. The CDR3 here is CSARADRYTEAFF. CDR3 DNA sequence: TGCAGTGCTAGAGCGGACCGCTACACTGAAGCTTTCTTT.

The chain employs TRBV29-1 and TRBJ1-2; TRBD1 aligns across 8 bases. V was clipped by 4 bases and J by 8 bases; unmatched bases: 9. CDR3 size: 13 residues. Per the germline V gene, CDR1 is SQVTM and CDR2 is ANQGSEA. CDR3 bases: TGCAGCGTTGTGAAAGGGGACAGGTGGGGCTACACCTTC. It translates to CSVVKGDRWGYTF.

This clonotype was detected many times. The chain recombines TRBV6-1 with TRBJ2-7; 9 nucleotides match TRBD1. The CDR3 consists of 14 residues. Germline V gives CDR1 MNHNS, CDR2 SASEGT. V gave up 4 bases and J gave up 7 bases; unmatched junction bases: 8. The CDR3 loop is CASSGGQGLREQYF. The CDR3 region has the DNA TGTGCCAGCAGTGGGGGACAGGGTCTTAGGGAGCAGTACTTC.

V is TRBV11-2 and J is TRBJ1-5; 7 nucleotides match TRBD1. CDR3 length: 14 amino acids. V lost 5 bases to trimming and J lost 10 bases; unmatched junction nucleotides: 11. CDR1 and CDR2 (germline): SGHAT, FQNNGV. Written as DNA, the CDR3 is TGTGCCAGCAGCGTCGTACAGGGGAGCCGACCCCAGCATTTT. Protein product: CASSVVQGSRPQHF.